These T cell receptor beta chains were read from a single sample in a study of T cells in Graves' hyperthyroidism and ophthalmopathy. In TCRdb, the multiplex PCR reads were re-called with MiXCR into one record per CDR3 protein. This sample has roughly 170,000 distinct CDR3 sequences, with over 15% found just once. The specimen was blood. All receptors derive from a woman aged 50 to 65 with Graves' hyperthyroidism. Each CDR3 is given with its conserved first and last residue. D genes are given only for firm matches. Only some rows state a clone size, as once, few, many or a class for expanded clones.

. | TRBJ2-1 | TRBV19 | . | CASSIGHTGMNEQFF | TGTGCCAGTAGTATAGGTCATACAGGGATGAATGAGCAGTTCTTC
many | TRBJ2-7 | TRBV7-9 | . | CASSFSVSYEQYF | TGTGCCAGCAGCTTTTCGGTTTCGTACGAGCAGTACTTC
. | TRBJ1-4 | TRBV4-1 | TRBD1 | CASSQAQTRRQGDKKLFF | TGCGCCAGCAGCCAGGCCCAGACTCGGAGACAGGGAGATAAAAAACTGTTTTTT
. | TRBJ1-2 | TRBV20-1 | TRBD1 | CSAERTGENYGYTF | TGCAGTGCTGAACGGACAGGGGAAAACTATGGCTACACCTTC
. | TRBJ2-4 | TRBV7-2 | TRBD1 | CASSPTGQGRAGIQYF | TGTGCCAGCAGCCCCACGGGACAGGGTAGGGCAGGCATTCAGTACTTC
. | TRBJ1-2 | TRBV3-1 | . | CASSQDRGGGRINYGYTF | TGTGCCAGCAGCCAAGATCGGGGGGGGGGACGGATAAACTATGGCTACACCTTC
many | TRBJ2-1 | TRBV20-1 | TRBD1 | CSAPDRGRNNEQFF | TGCAGTGCACCAGACAGGGGGAGGAACAATGAGCAGTTCTTC
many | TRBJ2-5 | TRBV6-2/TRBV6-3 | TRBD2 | CASRRTGTRWAKATQYF | TGTGCCAGCAGAAGAACCGGGACTAGGTGGGCTAAGGCGACCCAGTACTTC
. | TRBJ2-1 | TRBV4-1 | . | CASSQSIGRDEQFF | TGCGCCAGCAGCCAAAGTATTGGCCGGGATGAGCAGTTCTTC
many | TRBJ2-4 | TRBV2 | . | CASSEGRSLAKNIQYF | TGTGCCAGCAGTGAAGGAAGATCCTTAGCCAAAAACATTCAGTACTTC
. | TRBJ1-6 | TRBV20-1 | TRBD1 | CSAGGLKGAYNSPLHF | TGCAGTGCTGGGGGGCTGAAGGGGGCATATAATTCACCCCTCCACTTT
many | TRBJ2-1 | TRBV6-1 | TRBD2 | CASSHTTWTSGVHEQFF | TGTGCCAGCAGTCACACAACTTGGACTAGCGGGGTCCATGAGCAGTTCTTC
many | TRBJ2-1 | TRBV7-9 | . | CASSPPLDYNEQFF | TGTGCCAGCAGCCCACCCCTCGACTACAATGAGCAGTTCTTC
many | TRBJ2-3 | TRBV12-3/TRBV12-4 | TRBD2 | CASSSQAGADTQYF | TGTGCCAGCAGTTCACAGGCGGGGGCAGATACGCAGTATTTT
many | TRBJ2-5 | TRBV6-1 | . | CASSDRGQTWETQYF | TGTGCCAGCAGTGACCGTGGGCAGACATGGGAGACCCAGTACTTC
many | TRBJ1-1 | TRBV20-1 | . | CSAPRPPSGEAFF | TGCAGTGCCCCCCGGCCGCCTTCGGGTGAAGCTTTCTTT
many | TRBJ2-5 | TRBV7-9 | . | CASSLGVRETQYF | TGTGCCAGCAGCTTAGGCGTTCGTGAGACCCAGTACTTC
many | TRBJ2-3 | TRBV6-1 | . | CASSLNAVWSGSSDTQYF | TGTGCCAGCAGCCTAAACGCCGTATGGAGCGGGTCCTCAGATACGCAGTATTTT
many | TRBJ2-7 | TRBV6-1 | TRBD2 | CASTPRVAGAKSYEQYF | TGTGCCAGCACCCCCCGCGTAGCGGGGGCAAAATCCTACGAGCAGTACTTC
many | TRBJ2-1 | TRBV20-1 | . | CSASIQPSSYNEQFF | TGCAGTGCTAGTATCCAACCCAGCTCCTACAATGAGCAGTTCTTC
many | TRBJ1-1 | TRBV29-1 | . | CSVGRGNTEAFF | TGCAGCGTGGGAAGGGGGAACACTGAAGCTTTCTTT
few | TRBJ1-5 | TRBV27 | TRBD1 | CASSPQGARQPQHF | TGTGCCAGCAGCCCCCAGGGGGCACGTCAGCCCCAGCATTTT
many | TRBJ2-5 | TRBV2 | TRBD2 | CASSLTSGRKETQYF | TGTGCCAGCAGTTTGACTAGCGGGCGTAAAGAGACCCAGTACTTC
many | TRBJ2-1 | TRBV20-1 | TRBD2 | CSYLRGASYNEQFF | TGCAGTTATTTGCGGGGGGCCTCCTACAATGAGCAGTTCTTC
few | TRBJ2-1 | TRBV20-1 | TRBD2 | CSARALGLAGGSSYNEQFF | TGCAGTGCTAGAGCCTTGGGACTAGCGGGGGGAAGCTCCTACAATGAGCAGTTCTTC
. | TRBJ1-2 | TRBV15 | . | CATSRAGGYGYTF | TGTGCCACCAGCAGAGCTGGGGGGTATGGCTACACCTTC
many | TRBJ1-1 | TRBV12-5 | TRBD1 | CASRTGDSWNTEAFF | TGTGCTAGTCGAACTGGGGACAGTTGGAACACTGAAGCTTTCTTT
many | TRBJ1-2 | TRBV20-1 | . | CSARDERRGGGYTF | TGCAGTGCTAGAGATGAAAGAAGGGGAGGTGGCTACACCTTC
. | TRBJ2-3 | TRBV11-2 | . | CASSLLDDTQYF | TGTGCCAGCAGCTTATTGGACGATACGCAGTATTTT